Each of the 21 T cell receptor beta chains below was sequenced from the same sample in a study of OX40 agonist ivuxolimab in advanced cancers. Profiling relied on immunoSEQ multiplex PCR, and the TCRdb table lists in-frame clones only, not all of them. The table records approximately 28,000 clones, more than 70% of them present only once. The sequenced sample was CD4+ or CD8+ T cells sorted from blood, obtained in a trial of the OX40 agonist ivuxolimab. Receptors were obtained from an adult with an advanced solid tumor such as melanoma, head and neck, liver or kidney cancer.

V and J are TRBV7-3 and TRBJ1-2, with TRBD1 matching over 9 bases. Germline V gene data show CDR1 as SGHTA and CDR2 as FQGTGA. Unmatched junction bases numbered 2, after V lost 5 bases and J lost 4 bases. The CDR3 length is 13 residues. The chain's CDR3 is CASSPGQGYGYTF. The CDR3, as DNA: TGTGCCAGCAGCCCGGGACAGGGCTATGGCTACACCTTC.

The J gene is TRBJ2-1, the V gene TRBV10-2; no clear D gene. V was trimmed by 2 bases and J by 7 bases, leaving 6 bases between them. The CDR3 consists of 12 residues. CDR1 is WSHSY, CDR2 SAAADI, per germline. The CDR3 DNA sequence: TGCGCCAGCAGTGAGCGAAAGAATGAGCAGTTCTTC. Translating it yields CASSERKNEQFF.

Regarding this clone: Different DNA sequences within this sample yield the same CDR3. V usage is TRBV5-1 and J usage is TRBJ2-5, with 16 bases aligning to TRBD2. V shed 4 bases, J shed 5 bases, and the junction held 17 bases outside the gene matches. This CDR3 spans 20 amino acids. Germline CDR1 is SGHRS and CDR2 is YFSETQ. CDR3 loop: CASSPGTSGGANPSGETQYF. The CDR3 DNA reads TGCGCCAGCAGCCCCGGGACTAGCGGGGGGGCCAATCCGAGCGGGGAGACCCAGTACTTC. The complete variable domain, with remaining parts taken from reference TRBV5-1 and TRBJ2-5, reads KAGVTQTPRYLIKTRGQQVTLSCSPISGHRSVSWYQQTPGQGLQFLFEYFSETQRNKGNFPGRFSGRQFSNSRSEMNVSTLELGDSALYLCASSPGTSGGANPSGETQYFGPGTRLLVL.

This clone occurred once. The CDR3 loop reads CASSVGGPRTDTQYF. CDR3 sequence (DNA): TGTGCCAGCAGCGTTGGCGGGCCCCGCACAGATACGCAGTATTTT. The V call is TRBV9, the J call TRBJ2-3; TRBD2 is a possible D gene (5 bases). Germline V gene data show CDR1 as SGDLS and CDR2 as YYNGEE. V was clipped by 2 bases and J by 1 base, with 11 bases between them. The CDR3 consists of 15 residues.

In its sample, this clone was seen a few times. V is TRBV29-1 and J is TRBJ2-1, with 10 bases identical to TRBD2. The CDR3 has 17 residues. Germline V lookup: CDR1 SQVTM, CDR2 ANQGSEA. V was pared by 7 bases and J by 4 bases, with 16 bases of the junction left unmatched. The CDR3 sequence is CSAGAGGAIREYNEQFF. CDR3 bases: TGCAGCGCAGGAGCGGGGGGGGCGATTCGGGAGTACAATGAGCAGTTCTTC.

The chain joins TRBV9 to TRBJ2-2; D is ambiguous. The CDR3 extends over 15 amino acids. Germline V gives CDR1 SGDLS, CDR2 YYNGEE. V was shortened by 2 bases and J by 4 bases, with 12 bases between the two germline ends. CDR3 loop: CASSVGSEPTGELFF. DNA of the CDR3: TGTGCCAGCAGCGTTGGATCTGAACCCACCGGGGAGCTGTTTTTT.

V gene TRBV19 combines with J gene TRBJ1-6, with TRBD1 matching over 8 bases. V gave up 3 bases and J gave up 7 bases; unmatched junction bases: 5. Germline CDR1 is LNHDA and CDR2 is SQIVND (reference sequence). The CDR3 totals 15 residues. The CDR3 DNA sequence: TGTGCCAGTAGTATTCAGACAGGGGTGAATTCACCCCTCCACTTT. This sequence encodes CASSIQTGVNSPLHF.

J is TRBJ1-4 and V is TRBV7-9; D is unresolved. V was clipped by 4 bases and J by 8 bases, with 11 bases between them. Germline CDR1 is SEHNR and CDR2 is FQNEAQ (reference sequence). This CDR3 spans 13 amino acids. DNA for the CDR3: TGTGCCAGCAGCTACTCGAAAGAGGAAAAACTGTTTTTT. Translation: CASSYSKEEKLFF.

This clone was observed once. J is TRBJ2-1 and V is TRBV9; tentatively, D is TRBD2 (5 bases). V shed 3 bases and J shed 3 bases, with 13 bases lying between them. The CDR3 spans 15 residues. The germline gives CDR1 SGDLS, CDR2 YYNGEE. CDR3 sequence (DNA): TGTGCCAGCAGCGGCCGGGAACTAGTCTACAATGAGCAGTTCTTC. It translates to CASSGRELVYNEQFF.

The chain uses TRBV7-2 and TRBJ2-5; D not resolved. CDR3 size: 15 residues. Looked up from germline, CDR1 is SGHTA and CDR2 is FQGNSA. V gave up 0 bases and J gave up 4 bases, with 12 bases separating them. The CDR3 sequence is CASSLASGRGETQYF. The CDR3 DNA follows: TGTGCCAGCAGCTTAGCGTCGGGCCGAGGAGAGACCCAGTACTTC. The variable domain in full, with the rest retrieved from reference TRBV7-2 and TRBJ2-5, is GAGVSQSPSNKVTEKGKDVELRCDPISGHTALYWYRQSLGQGLEFLIYFQGNSAPDKSGLPSDRFSAERTGGSVSTLTIQRTQQEDSAVYLCASSLASGRGETQYFGPGTRLLVL.

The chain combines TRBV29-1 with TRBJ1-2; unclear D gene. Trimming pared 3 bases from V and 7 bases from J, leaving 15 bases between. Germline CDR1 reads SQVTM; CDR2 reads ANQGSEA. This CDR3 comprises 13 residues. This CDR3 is CSVDRTRSGGYTF. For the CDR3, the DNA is TGCAGCGTTGACAGGACCCGTTCGGGTGGCTACACCTTC.

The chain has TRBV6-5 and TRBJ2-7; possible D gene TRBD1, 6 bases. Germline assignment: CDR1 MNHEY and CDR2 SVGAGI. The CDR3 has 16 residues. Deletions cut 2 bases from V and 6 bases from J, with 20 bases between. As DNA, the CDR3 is TGTGCCAGCAGTTACCGTGGGGGCCGCAGGGTTAGCGAGCAGTACTTC. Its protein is CASSYRGGRRVSEQYF.

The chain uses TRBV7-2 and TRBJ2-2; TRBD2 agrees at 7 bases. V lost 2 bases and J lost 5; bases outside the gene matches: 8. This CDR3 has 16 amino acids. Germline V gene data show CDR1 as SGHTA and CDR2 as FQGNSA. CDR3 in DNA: TGTGCCAGCAGCTTAACGTTCGGGGGGAGAACCGGGGAGCTGTTTTTT. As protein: CASSLTFGGRTGELFF. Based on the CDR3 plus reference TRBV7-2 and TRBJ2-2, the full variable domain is GAGVSQSPSNKVTEKGKDVELRCDPISGHTALYWYRQSLGQGLEFLIYFQGNSAPDKSGLPSDRFSAERTGGSVSTLTIQRTQQEDSAVYLCASSLTFGGRTGELFFGEGSRLTVL.

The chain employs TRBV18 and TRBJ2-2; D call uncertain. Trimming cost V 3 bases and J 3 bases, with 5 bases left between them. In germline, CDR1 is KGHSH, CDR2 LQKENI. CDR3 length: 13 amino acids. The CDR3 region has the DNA TGTGCCAGCTCACCGCCGGACACCGGGGAGCTGTTTTTT. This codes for CASSPPDTGELFF.

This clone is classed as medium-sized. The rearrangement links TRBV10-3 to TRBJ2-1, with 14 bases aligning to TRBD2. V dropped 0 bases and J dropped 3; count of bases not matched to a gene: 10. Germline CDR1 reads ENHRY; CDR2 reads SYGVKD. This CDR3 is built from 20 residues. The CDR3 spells CAISESRLAGGQILYNEQFF. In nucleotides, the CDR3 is TGTGCCATCAGTGAGTCGAGACTAGCGGGGGGGCAAATTCTCTACAATGAGCAGTTCTTC.

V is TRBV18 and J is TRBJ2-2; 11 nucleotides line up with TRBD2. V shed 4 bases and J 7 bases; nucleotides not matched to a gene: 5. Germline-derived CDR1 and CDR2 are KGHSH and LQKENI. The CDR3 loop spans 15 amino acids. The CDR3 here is CASSRSGLAVGELFF. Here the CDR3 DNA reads TGTGCCAGCTCACGATCGGGACTAGCGGTCGGGGAGCTGTTTTTT. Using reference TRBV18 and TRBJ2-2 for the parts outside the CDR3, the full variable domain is NAGVMQNPRHLVRRRGQEARLRCSPMKGHSHVYWYRQLPEEGLKFMVYLQKENIIDESGMPKERFSAEFPKEGPSILRIQQVVRGDSAAYFCASSRSGLAVGELFFGEGSRLTVL.

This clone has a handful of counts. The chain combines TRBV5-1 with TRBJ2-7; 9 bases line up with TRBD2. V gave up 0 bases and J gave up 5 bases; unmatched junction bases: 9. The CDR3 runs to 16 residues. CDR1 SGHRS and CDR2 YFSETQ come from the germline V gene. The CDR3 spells CASSLVTAGGPHEQYF. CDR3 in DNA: TGCGCCAGCAGCTTGGTAACAGCGGGGGGTCCTCACGAGCAGTACTTC.

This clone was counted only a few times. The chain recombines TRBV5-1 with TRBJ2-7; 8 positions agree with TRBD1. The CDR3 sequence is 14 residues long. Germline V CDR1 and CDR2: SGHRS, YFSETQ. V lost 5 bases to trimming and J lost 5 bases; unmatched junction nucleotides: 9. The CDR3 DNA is TGCGCCAGCAGATTTGGACAGGGCCCCAACGAGCAGTACTTC. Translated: CASRFGQGPNEQYF.

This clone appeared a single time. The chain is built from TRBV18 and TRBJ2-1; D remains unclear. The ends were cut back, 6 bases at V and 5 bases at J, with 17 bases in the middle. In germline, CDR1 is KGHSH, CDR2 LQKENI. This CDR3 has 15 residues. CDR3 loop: CASSWALRRDNEQFF. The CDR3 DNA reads TGTGCCAGCTCGTGGGCTCTTAGAAGGGACAATGAGCAGTTCTTC.

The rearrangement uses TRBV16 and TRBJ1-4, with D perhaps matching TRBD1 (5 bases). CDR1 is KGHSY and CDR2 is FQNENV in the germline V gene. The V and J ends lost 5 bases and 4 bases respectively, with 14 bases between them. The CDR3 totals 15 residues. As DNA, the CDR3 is TGTGCCAGCAGCGCAAACACGGGGCTTAATGAAAAACTGTTTTTT. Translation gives CASSANTGLNEKLFF.

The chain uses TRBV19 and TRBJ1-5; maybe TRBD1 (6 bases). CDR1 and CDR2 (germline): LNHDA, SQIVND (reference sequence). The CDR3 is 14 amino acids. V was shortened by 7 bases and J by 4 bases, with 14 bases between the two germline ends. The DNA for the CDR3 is TGTGCCAGTACCAATACAGGGTTTAATCAGCCCCAGCATTTT. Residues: CASTNTGFNQPQHF.